The T cell receptor beta chain under discussion was sequenced for a study of T cell clonality in common variable immunodeficiency. Study results and caveats: In common variable immunodeficiency, TCR beta chains reportedly carried fewer deletions and N-nucleotide insertions. Shared TCRbeta clones were fewer between CVID subjects than controls. Compared with healthy controls, CVID subjects showed increased TCRbeta clonality, mostly in about a third. T cell subpopulation sequencing would be needed to explain CVID clonality.

Germline CDR1 and CDR2: DFQATT and SNEGSKA (reference sequence). Between the trimmed V and J ends, which lost 3 bases and 0 bases, there was a span of 14 bases. This CDR3 contains 15 residues. This clone showed up many times. Its cognate antigen is unknown. The read finishes 3 residues shy of the CDR3 end, and the germline J gene is used to complete it. Some clones are missing from TCRdb's copy, which holds only in-frame ones; the method was immunoSEQ multiplex PCR. This sample has under 45,000 clones, each found more than once. The chain carries TRBV20-1 and TRBJ1-1; D might be TRBD1 (5 bases). The sequencing input was peripheral blood mononuclear cells. This TCR was sampled from a person aged 18 to 70 in good health. This CDR3 reads CSARDPRGLNTEAFF. CDR3 bases read: TGCAGTGCTAGGGACCCGAGGGGCCTGAACACTGAA.